Sequencing of this T cell receptor (beta chain) was carried out in a study of T cells after yellow fever vaccination. Study results and limitations: Contamination by abundant bulk-population clonotypes could be present in FACS-sorted repertoires. Among primary-vaccination clones, most reappeared after the booster, at almost 98% for CD4 and more than 75% for CD8. Though it reached lower strength, the secondary response hit its peak faster, day 5 versus 15.

A 5'RACE template-switching step, the method used to make TCR cDNA, added a universal primer site and UMIs. TCRdb reprocessed the 5' RACE reads via MiXCR and lists one record per CDR3 protein. The sample has hundreds of thousands of distinct CDR3 sequences, roughly a sixth seen once; the top ten hold roughly a sixth. This clonotype was detected only a few times. Its antigen is unidentified. Germline V gene lookup returns CDR1 SNHLY and CDR2 FYNNEI. The CDR3 totals 12 residues. V was pared by 8 bases and J by 3 bases, with 10 bases between. The source is a man younger than 35 who received the YFV17D yellow fever vaccine. The chain is built from TRBV2 and TRBJ2-5; D is undetermined. The sequencing here drew on PBMCs, taken before the yellow fever booster vaccination. The CDR3 loop reads CASRLAEETQYF. The DNA for the CDR3 is TGTGCCAGCCGCCTTGCAGAAGAGACCCAGTACTTC.